One sample yielded the 14 T cell receptor beta chains listed below, sequenced in a study of blood T cell repertoires in COVID-19. Only in-frame clones appear in the TCRdb table, and some are missing; sequencing was by immunoSEQ multiplex PCR. The sample holds some 360,000 clones; 87% are singletons and the top ten take 2% to 2.5%. Sequenced material: peripheral blood. The origin of the receptors is a woman aged 55-69 years with COVID-19, enrolled during active disease.

This clone was counted only a few times. The CDR3 region has the DNA TGTGCCAGCAGCCAAGGTCTAGCGGGGGGGTACAATGAGCAGTTCTTC. This codes for CASSQGLAGGYNEQFF. The J gene is TRBJ2-1, the V gene TRBV4-2; 12 bases align to TRBD2. The germline CDR1 and CDR2 sequences are LGHNA and YNFKEQ. The length of the CDR3 is 16 residues. J lost 4 bases, V lost 1 base, and 2 bases had no gene match.

The chain has TRBV2 and TRBJ2-7; tentatively, D is TRBD2 (6 bases). CDR3 length: 14 residues. CDR1 is SNHLY, CDR2 FYNNEI, per germline. Trimming left V 4 bases short and J 3 bases short, with 13 bases between. This chain's CDR3 is CASSGFTGDYEQYF. DNA of the CDR3: TGTGCCAGCAGTGGATTCACGGGGGACTACGAGCAGTACTTC.

The rearrangement links TRBV7-8 to TRBJ2-3; 11 bases fit TRBD2. V was pared by 5 bases and J by 2 bases, with 3 bases of the junction left unmatched. In germline, CDR1 is SGHVS, CDR2 FQNEAQ. CDR3 length equals 15 residues. The DNA of the CDR3 is TGTGCCAGCAGCCATAGCGGGGGGGACACAGATACGCAGTATTTT. Translated, it gives CASSHSGGDTDTQYF.

The rearrangement joins TRBV5-1 to TRBJ1-1; D is ambiguous. The CDR3 is 15 residues long. Germline lookup yields CDR1 SGHRS and CDR2 YFSETQ. V dropped 4 bases and J dropped 3 bases, with 16 bases sitting between them. The CDR3 loop is CASSHPRGSYTEAFF. The CDR3 DNA follows: TGCGCCAGCAGCCATCCCCGAGGGTCCTACACTGAAGCTTTCTTT.

The genes are TRBV29-1 and TRBJ2-7; 8 bases agree with TRBD1. The CDR3 covers 12 residues. Trimming cost V 4 bases and J 7 bases; bases outside gene matches: 6. Germline V gene data show CDR1 as SQVTM and CDR2 as ANQGSEA. CDR3 residues: CSVVRTGWEQYF. The CDR3 region has the DNA TGCAGCGTTGTGCGGACAGGGTGGGAGCAGTACTTC.

The J gene is TRBJ1-3, the V gene TRBV3-1 (or the pseudogene TRBV3-2); 10 bases agree with TRBD1. V shed 3 bases, J shed 2 bases, and the junction held 4 bases outside the gene matches. From germline, CDR1 is LGHDT and CDR2 YNNKEL (reference sequence). The CDR3 contains 16 residues. The CDR3 loop reads CASSQADRGPGNTIYF. Here the CDR3 DNA reads TGTGCCAGCAGCCAGGCCGACAGGGGGCCTGGAAACACCATATATTTT.

This sequence joins TRBV7-3 and TRBJ2-1; a weak D match, TRBD1 (6 bases). Germline V gene data show CDR1 as SGHTA and CDR2 as FQGTGA. The CDR3 has 16 amino acids. Trimming cost V 0 bases and J 6 bases, with 15 bases left between them. CDR3 region: CASSLTSRGSRNEQFF. In nucleotides, the CDR3 is TGTGCCAGCAGCTTAACGTCCAGGGGTTCCCGCAATGAGCAGTTCTTC.

The chain couples TRBV19 to TRBJ1-1; D remains unclear. Germline lookup yields CDR1 LNHDA and CDR2 SQIVND (reference sequence). The germline V and J ends were trimmed by 10 bases and 8 bases, with 17 bases remaining between them. The CDR3 loop spans 12 amino acids. CDR3 sequence reads: CAIQTRSHEAFF. In DNA, the CDR3 is TGTGCCATTCAGACTCGGAGTCACGAAGCTTTCTTT.

This rearrangement joins TRBV10-3 to TRBJ2-7; TRBD1 aligns across 8 bases. CDR3 length equals 16 residues. In germline, CDR1 is ENHRY, CDR2 SYGVKD. The trim removed 3 bases at V and 1 base at J, leaving 8 bases unmatched. CDR3 sequence (DNA): TGTGCCATCAGTGACCCCGGACAGGGTCTGTCCTACGAGCAGTACTTC. This codes for CAISDPGQGLSYEQYF.

This chain connects TRBV6-5 to TRBJ2-7, with D uncertain. This CDR3 comprises 12 residues. Between the trimmed V and J ends, which lost 0 bases and 5 bases, there was a span of 5 bases. Germline V gene data show CDR1 as MNHEY and CDR2 as SVGAGI. CDR3 region: CASSYSVNEQYF. CDR3 bases: TGTGCCAGCAGTTACTCCGTTAACGAGCAGTACTTC.

The V and J genes are TRBV5-4 and TRBJ2-5; 9 positions match TRBD1. CDR3 length: 15 amino acids. J was trimmed by 3 bases and V by 0 bases; bases with no gene match: 3. Per the germline V gene, CDR1 is SGHNT and CDR2 is YYREEE (reference sequence). The CDR3 here is CASSLVGTGKETQYF. The CDR3 DNA is TGTGCCAGCAGCTTGGTGGGGACAGGGAAAGAGACCCAGTACTTC.

The chain carries TRBV29-1 and TRBJ1-1; D is perhaps TRBD1 (6 bases). The CDR3 has 13 amino acids. V shed 4 bases and J shed 2 bases, with 11 bases lying between them. Per the germline V gene, CDR1 is SQVTM and CDR2 is ANQGSEA. Here the CDR3 DNA reads TGCAGCGTTGGAGTACAGGGTAACACTGAAGCTTTCTTT. Translated: CSVGVQGNTEAFF.

The chain has TRBV5-1 and TRBJ2-1; D possibly corresponds to TRBD2 (5 bases). Per the germline V gene, CDR1 is SGHRS and CDR2 is YFSETQ. This CDR3 spans 15 amino acids. V was shortened by 3 bases and J by 8 bases, with 18 bases between the two germline ends. The CDR3, as DNA: TGCGCCAGCAGCTGGAGGTTAGGGCCTACTCATGAGCAGTTCTTC. It encodes CASSWRLGPTHEQFF.

A note on this clone: Given the absence of the conserved phenylalanine or tryptophan at the CDR3 end, a read error is likely. Because the CDR3's place on the DNA is in doubt, the DNA is left out and the CDR3 is given as listed by TCRdb. The V gene is TRBV6-1, the J gene TRBJ2-7; TRBD1, as called in the table, went unchecked against the DNA. Germline CDR1 reads MNHNS; CDR2 reads SASEGT. A total of 11 residues make up the CDR3, ends included. The CDR3: CASRQFGTALL.